This T cell receptor beta chain was captured by sequencing in a study of T cell responses to AZD1222 COVID-19 vaccine. Study results and limitations: White British donors predominated, females outnumbered males, and clonal diversity was possibly underestimated. Increases in Spike-specific TCR breadth and depth were seen after two AZD1222 doses.

Clones were sequenced by immunoSEQ multiplex PCR, and TCRdb holds only the in-frame ones, with some missing. The table includes more than 75,000 clones, over 75% detected once. As concerns this clone: As yet, its antigen is unknown.

V lost 4 bases, J lost 6 bases, and 15 bases lay in between. This CDR3 has 14 amino acids. CDR1 is GTSNPN and CDR2 is SVGIG in the germline V gene (reference sequence). The chain joins TRBV30 to TRBJ2-2; D may be TRBD1 (6 bases). The receptor was isolated from an adult who received the AZD1222 COVID-19 vaccine. Sequencing used peripheral blood, obtained 28 days after the second AZD1222 dose. In DNA, the CDR3 is TGTGCCTGGAACCCGGGCAGGGGCTCCGGGGAGCTGTTTTTT. Encoded protein: CAWNPGRGSGELFF.